The clone carrying this TCR beta chain was seen just once. This table comes from immunoSEQ multiplex PCR, and its TCRdb copy is limited to in-frame clones, with some not included. Of approximately 160,000 clones in the sample, approximately 80% were seen once. This specimen comes from a study of blood T cell repertoires in COVID-19. Study-wide background: PBMCs, B-cell-depleted T cells, or T cells provided the cDNA or gDNA that made up the material.

Germline V gene lookup returns CDR1 MNHEY and CDR2 SMNVEV (reference sequence). V trimming: 3 bases; J trimming: 11 bases; junction bases outside the gene matches: 5. CDR3 length: 12 amino acids. Sample: PBMCs or T cells enriched from blood (not recorded which). The chain couples TRBV27 to TRBJ1-1, with 8 positions matching TRBD1. The TCR sequence derives from a woman aged 45-60 years who had recovered from COVID-19. This chain's CDR3 is CASSFKQGVAFF. Here the CDR3 DNA reads TGTGCCAGCAGTTTTAAACAGGGGGTGGCTTTCTTT.